This entry features one TCR beta chain sequence. This sample was included in a study of cytomegalovirus exposure and HLA in healthy donors. The germline V gene has CDR1 KGHSH and CDR2 LQKENI. This CDR3 region has 15 residues. V was clipped by 3 bases and J by 8 bases, with 16 bases between them. Use of 60 Vbeta and 13 Jbeta primers characterized the PCR. Method: immunoSEQ multiplex PCR; TCRdb's copy keeps in-frame clones and lacks some. Of approximately 100,000 clones detected, 74% appear once; the ten largest clones hold 1.5% to 2%. The sequence came from a male donor in good health and CMV-seronegative. What was sequenced was PBMCs. The chain joins TRBV18 to TRBJ1-4; TRBD1 might be the D (6 bases). The CDR3 region has the DNA TGTGCCAGCTCACCTAACAGGGAAAATGGGGAAAAACTGTTTTTT. This sequence encodes CASSPNRENGEKLFF.